This record concerns one T cell receptor beta chain sequence. The sample originates from a study of cytomegalovirus exposure and HLA in healthy donors. Germline CDR1 is SGHNT and CDR2 is YYREEE (reference sequence). With V trimmed by 4 bases and J by 4 bases, 11 bases remained unmatched. The CDR3 totals 17 residues. The PCR was carried out with 60 Vbeta primers and 13 Jbeta primers. TCRdb's copy holds only in-frame clones and misses some; the assay was immunoSEQ multiplex PCR. In the table there are around 160,000 clones, about 77% of which are singletons. This sequence was found in a male donor in good health and CMV-seropositive. Sample: PBMCs. The gene calls are TRBV5-4 and TRBJ2-5; 12 nucleotides align to TRBD1. The CDR3 loop is CASSRPGQGAGGETQYF. The DNA for the CDR3 is TGTGCCAGCAGCCGCCCGGGACAGGGGGCGGGGGGAGAGACCCAGTACTTC.